The 22 T cell receptor beta chains in this list originate from one sample, sequenced in a study of cytomegalovirus exposure and HLA in healthy donors. Use of 60 Vbeta and 13 Jbeta primers characterized the PCR. The repertoire was sequenced with immunoSEQ multiplex PCR; TCRdb's copy has only in-frame clones and lacks some. The repertoire consists of under 150,000 clones, with roughly 82% occurring once and the leading ten covering 3% to 4%. Material for sequencing was PBMCs. The receptors here all came from a male donor in good health and CMV-seronegative.

The chain employs TRBV14 and TRBJ2-5; tentatively, D is TRBD2 (5 bases). The CDR3 has 16 residues. Looked up from germline, CDR1 is SGHDN and CDR2 is FVKESK. V was pared by 5 bases and J by 5 bases, with 21 bases between. CDR3 protein: CASSTGPGGPGETQYF. In nucleotides, the CDR3 is TGTGCCAGCAGCACCGGACCAGGAGGACCGGGGGAGACCCAGTACTTC.

This sequence joins TRBV11-3 and TRBJ1-5; 8 nucleotides match TRBD1. The CDR3 spans 15 residues. Unmatched junction bases numbered 7, after V lost 5 bases and J lost 4 bases. Germline assignment: CDR1 SGHNT and CDR2 YENEEA. The CDR3 DNA follows: TGTGCCAGCAGCCCCGGGACAGGCGAGAATCAGCCCCAGCATTTT. Translation gives CASSPGTGENQPQHF.

The V call is TRBV27, the J call TRBJ1-2, with 7 bases that match TRBD1. CDR3 length: 15 residues. V gave up 5 bases and J gave up 4 bases; unmatched junction bases: 10. The germline V gene encodes CDR1 MNHEY and CDR2 SMNVEV (reference sequence). CDR3 loop: CASSPRQGSVYGYTF. In DNA form, the CDR3 reads TGTGCCAGCAGTCCGAGACAGGGTTCGGTCTATGGCTACACCTTC.

The rearrangement joins TRBV18 to TRBJ1-4, with 7 bases aligning to TRBD1. V gave up 4 bases and J gave up 4 bases; unmatched junction bases: 3. CDR1 and CDR2 from the germline V gene are KGHSH and LQKENI. CDR3 length equals 14 residues. The CDR3 reads CASSLNRGNEKLFF. The CDR3 region has the DNA TGTGCCAGCTCACTGAACAGGGGTAATGAAAAACTGTTTTTT.

This chain joins TRBV5-1 and TRBJ2-5, with a weak D call TRBD2 (6 bases). The CDR3 runs 15 residues. The germline V gene encodes CDR1 SGHRS and CDR2 YFSETQ. V lost 3 bases, J lost 5 bases, and 17 bases lay in between. CDR3 in DNA: TGCGCCAGCAGCTCGGGGGACCCTGGAAGGGAGACCCAGTACTTC. This codes for CASSSGDPGRETQYF.

Details on this clone: The junction departs from the called germline gene at one end, perhaps through a read error. The chain recombines TRBV7-9 with TRBJ2-7; 9 bases fit TRBD1. The germline CDR1 and CDR2 sequences are SEHNR and FQNEAQ (reference sequence). This CDR3 region has 14 residues. The CDR3 protein is CSSSLADRGYEQYF. DNA of the CDR3: TGTTCCAGCAGCTTAGCGGACAGGGGTTACGAGCAGTACTTC.

The chain couples TRBV18 to TRBJ1-1; D is unresolved. There are 14 residues in the CDR3. Germline V gene data show CDR1 as KGHSH and CDR2 as LQKENI. The V and J ends lost 1 base and 1 base respectively, with 7 bases between them. Here the CDR3 reads CASSPQPGNTEAFF. In nucleotides, the CDR3 is TGTGCCAGCTCACCACAACCAGGGAACACTGAAGCTTTCTTT. The full variable domain, its missing parts supplied by reference TRBV18 and TRBJ1-1, is NAGVMQNPRHLVRRRGQEARLRCSPMKGHSHVYWYRQLPEEGLKFMVYLQKENIIDESGMPKERFSAEFPKEGPSILRIQQVVRGDSAAYFCASSPQPGNTEAFFGQGTRLTVV.

CDR3 sequence (DNA): TGTGCCAGCAGATCAACTAGCGGGAGGGCGCAGTTCTTC. Its protein is CASRSTSGRAQFF. The chain carries TRBV7-2 and TRBJ2-1, with 13 bases aligning to TRBD2. Germline lookup yields CDR1 SGHTA and CDR2 FQGNSA. The junction had 5 bases not matched to a gene; V was cut back by 6 bases and J by 12 bases. There are 13 residues in the CDR3.

This chain uses TRBV7-6 with TRBJ1-1; TRBD1 is a possible D gene (5 bases). The CDR3 has 13 residues. From germline, CDR1 is SGHVS and CDR2 FNYEAQ. V lost 1 base and J lost 8, with 11 bases in between. The CDR3 loop reads CASSLGPAGEAFF. The CDR3 region has the DNA TGTGCCAGCAGCTTAGGTCCGGCAGGGGAAGCTTTCTTT.

This chain links TRBV7-2 with TRBJ2-5; D might be TRBD2 (5 bases). Trimming took off 5 bases at V and 5 bases at J, with 12 bases between the two ends. CDR1 and CDR2 (germline): SGHTA, FQGNSA. The CDR3 has 13 amino acids. In DNA form, the CDR3 reads TGTGCCAGCAGCATCGGACTGGGGGAGACCCAGTACTTC. Amino acids: CASSIGLGETQYF.

The chain joins TRBV7-9 to TRBJ2-3; D gene ambiguous. The CDR3 consists of 15 residues. Germline lookup yields CDR1 SEHNR and CDR2 FQNEAQ (reference sequence). Trimming left V 7 bases short and J 4 bases short, with 18 bases between. As DNA, the CDR3 is TGTGCCAGCATCCCAAAGATGGAGAGCCCAGATACGCAGTATTTT. It encodes CASIPKMESPDTQYF. The entire variable domain, with the rest obtained from reference TRBV7-9 and TRBJ2-3, is as follows: DTGVSQNPRHKITKRGQNVTFRCDPISEHNRLYWYRQTLGQGPEFLTYFQNEAQLEKSRLLSDRFSAERPKGSFSTLEIQRTEQGDSAMYLCASIPKMESPDTQYFGPGTRLTVL.

The chain couples TRBV13 to TRBJ2-7, with 9 bases identical to TRBD2. The CDR3 is made up of 15 amino acids. J lost 9 bases, V lost 5 bases, and 14 bases had no gene match. Germline V gene sequence: CDR1 PRHDT, CDR2 FYEKMQ (reference sequence). The DNA of the CDR3 is TGTGCCAGCAGCCCAGGGACGGCGGGGGGGCCAGGGCAGTACTTC. It yields the protein CASSPGTAGGPGQYF. Full variable domain (outside the CDR3, taken from reference TRBV13 and TRBJ2-7): AAGVIQSPRHLIKEKRETATLKCYPIPRHDTVYWYQQGPGQDPQFLISFYEKMQSDKGSIPDRFSAQQFSDYHSELNMSSLELGDSALYFCASSPGTAGGPGQYFGPGTRLTVT.

This clone appeared a few times. The gene calls are TRBV27 and TRBJ2-7; D is unclear. This CDR3 region has 15 residues. The germline gives CDR1 MNHEY, CDR2 SMNVEV (reference sequence). Trimming left V 8 bases short and J 0 bases short, with 17 bases between. This chain's CDR3 is CASGFSAGSSYEQYF. The CDR3 DNA reads as TGTGCCAGCGGATTTTCCGCAGGAAGCTCCTACGAGCAGTACTTC.

V is TRBV9 and J is TRBJ2-2; no firm D call. CDR1 SGDLS and CDR2 YYNGEE come from the germline V gene. CDR3 size: 15 residues. The V end lost 0 bases, the J end lost 0 bases, and 6 bases lay between the germline ends. The CDR3 protein is CASSVAQPNTGELFF. CDR3 bases: TGTGCCAGCAGCGTAGCACAGCCGAACACCGGGGAGCTGTTTTTT.

V gene TRBV6-1 combines with J gene TRBJ1-3, with D maybe TRBD1 (5 bases). CDR3 length: 13 amino acids. Trimming stripped 4 bases from V and 9 bases from J, with 13 bases between. Germline values: CDR1 MNHNS, CDR2 SASEGT. The CDR3 spells CASSGQPGGTIYF. The DNA for the CDR3 is TGTGCCAGCAGTGGACAACCGGGGGGCACCATATATTTT.

The rearrangement links TRBV7-9 to TRBJ2-7; 7 positions match TRBD1. This CDR3 has 15 amino acids. CDR1 is SEHNR and CDR2 is FQNEAQ in the germline V gene (reference sequence). Germline trimming cut 4 bases from V and 4 bases from J; bases unmatched to any gene: 10. The CDR3 sequence is CASSYRVTGWYEQYF. The CDR3 DNA reads as TGTGCCAGCAGCTATAGGGTGACAGGGTGGTACGAGCAGTACTTC. Based on the CDR3 plus reference TRBV7-9 and TRBJ2-7, the full variable domain is DTGVSQNPRHKITKRGQNVTFRCDPISEHNRLYWYRQTLGQGPEFLTYFQNEAQLEKSRLLSDRFSAERPKGSFSTLEIQRTEQGDSAMYLCASSYRVTGWYEQYFGPGTRLTVT.

This clone was seen a few times. The chain combines TRBV19 with TRBJ2-7, with D perhaps matching TRBD2 (6 bases). The germline V gene has CDR1 LNHDA and CDR2 SQIVND (reference sequence). Trimming shortened V by 6 bases and J by 3 bases, and 18 bases separated the two germline ends. The length of the CDR3 is 15 residues. The CDR3 loop reads CASSQEGGSHYEQYF. The CDR3 coding sequence is TGTGCCAGTAGCCAAGAGGGAGGTTCGCACTACGAGCAGTACTTC. Full variable domain (outside the CDR3, taken from reference TRBV19 and TRBJ2-7): DGGITQSPKYLFRKEGQNVTLSCEQNLNHDAMYWYRQDPGQGLRLIYYSQIVNDFQKGDIAEGYSVSREKKESFPLTVTSAQKNPTAFYLCASSQEGGSHYEQYFGPGTRLTVT.

This clone was picked up one time. The chain has TRBV5-4 and TRBJ1-5, with 12 bases lining up with TRBD1. From germline, CDR1 is SGHNT and CDR2 YYREEE (reference sequence). This CDR3 is built from 16 residues. V shed 1 base, J shed 3 bases, and the junction held 2 bases outside the gene matches. CDR3 sequence (DNA): TGTGCCAGCAGCTTGACGGGACAGGGGGCCAATCAGCCCCAGCATTTT. It is translated as CASSLTGQGANQPQHF.

This rearrangement joins TRBV7-9 to TRBJ2-1; the D is unclear. Germline values: CDR1 SEHNR, CDR2 FQNEAQ (reference sequence). This CDR3 is built from 14 residues. Trimming took 5 bases from V and 4 from J, leaving 12 bases between them. Here the CDR3 reads CASSGPPGYNEQFF. CDR3 nucleotides: TGTGCCAGCAGCGGCCCCCCAGGTTACAATGAGCAGTTCTTC.

The rearrangement joins TRBV19 to TRBJ1-2; 8 bases agree with TRBD1. Trimming at V came to 7 bases and at J to 5 bases, leaving 21 bases not matched to a gene. Germline V gene sequence: CDR1 LNHDA, CDR2 SQIVND (reference sequence). This CDR3 has 18 residues. CDR3 in amino acids: CASNIRSETGARVYGYTF. The CDR3 DNA follows: TGTGCCAGTAACATAAGGTCCGAGACAGGGGCGCGCGTATATGGCTACACCTTC.

V usage is TRBV19 and J usage is TRBJ2-7; the match to TRBD2 covers 8 bases. With V trimmed by 0 bases and J by 3 bases, 1 base remained unmatched. This CDR3 region has 14 residues. The germline V gene has CDR1 LNHDA and CDR2 SQIVND (reference sequence). This chain's CDR3 is CASSIDREGYEQYF. As DNA, the CDR3 is TGTGCCAGTAGTATAGATCGGGAGGGCTACGAGCAGTACTTC.

The chain recombines TRBV19 with TRBJ2-7; 8 nucleotides align to TRBD1. This CDR3 is built from 16 residues. Germline trimming cut 6 bases from V and 4 bases from J; bases unmatched to any gene: 14. CDR1 is LNHDA and CDR2 is SQIVND in the germline V gene (reference sequence). This chain's CDR3 is CASSTFVGQGRYEQYF. The CDR3 DNA sequence: TGTGCCAGTAGCACATTCGTAGGACAGGGACGATACGAGCAGTACTTC.